These 20 T cell receptor beta chains came from one sample sequenced in a study of cytomegalovirus exposure and HLA in healthy donors. The PCR employed 60 Vbeta primers together with 13 Jbeta primers. Some clones are missing from TCRdb's copy, which holds only in-frame ones; the method was immunoSEQ multiplex PCR. The repertoire holds around 67,000 clones, with around 78% as singletons. Material: PBMCs. Every receptor here comes from a man in his late teens or twenties in good health and CMV-seropositive.

This chain links TRBV30 with TRBJ1-5, with D possibly TRBD1 on 5 matching bases. The CDR3 runs to 15 residues. Germline V gene lookup returns CDR1 GTSNPN and CDR2 SVGIG (reference sequence). V dropped 1 base and J dropped 5 bases, with 15 bases sitting between them. CDR3 sequence: CAWSAGGGRDQPQHF. The CDR3 region has the DNA TGTGCCTGGAGTGCCGGGGGGGGAAGGGATCAGCCCCAGCATTTT.

This chain uses TRBV4-1 with TRBJ1-1; D may be TRBD1 (5 bases). The CDR3 contains 13 residues. The V and J ends lost 0 bases and 5 bases respectively, with 7 bases between them. Looked up from germline, CDR1 is MGHRA and CDR2 is YSYEKL. The DNA of the CDR3 is TGCGCCAGCAGCCAAGAGGGGGGGACTGAAGCTTTCTTT. This translates into CASSQEGGTEAFF.

The chain is built from TRBV9 and TRBJ2-5; a weak D match, TRBD1 (6 bases). Germline V lookup: CDR1 SGDLS, CDR2 YYNGEE. CDR3 length: 14 amino acids. Trimming left V 4 bases short and J 0 bases short, with 10 bases between. CDR3: CASSHGDNQETQYF. The CDR3 DNA reads as TGTGCCAGCAGCCACGGGGACAACCAAGAGACCCAGTACTTC.

The genes are TRBV9 and TRBJ1-1; D gene ambiguous. Trimming shortened V by 0 bases and J by 6 bases, and 6 bases separated the two germline ends. CDR3 length equals 12 residues. Germline V gene lookup returns CDR1 SGDLS and CDR2 YYNGEE. This CDR3 reads CASSVVAAEAFF. In nucleotides, the CDR3 is TGTGCCAGCAGCGTAGTCGCAGCTGAAGCTTTCTTT. Combining the CDR3 with reference TRBV9 and TRBJ1-1 gives the whole variable domain DSGVTQTPKHLITATGQRVTLRCSPRSGDLSVYWYQQSLDQGLQFLIQYYNGEERAKGNILERFSAQQFPDLHSELNLSSLELGDSALYFCASSVVAAEAFFGQGTRLTVV.

CDR3 nucleotide sequence: TGTGCCGGGCAGGACTACAATGAGCAGTTCTTC. Translating gives CAGQDYNEQFF. The chain carries TRBV30 and TRBJ2-1, with unresolved D. CDR3 length equals 11 residues. Trimming pared 8 bases from V and 3 bases from J, leaving 8 bases between. Germline V gene data show CDR1 as GTSNPN and CDR2 as SVGIG (reference sequence).

This chain uses TRBV5-4 with TRBJ2-7; 7 nucleotides match TRBD2. The germline gives CDR1 SGHNT, CDR2 YYREEE (reference sequence). This CDR3 comprises 15 residues. With V trimmed by 0 bases and J by 4 bases, 7 bases remained unmatched. DNA for the CDR3: TGTGCCAGCAGCTTGGCCCCGGGGAGGGATTACGAGCAGTACTTC. Amino acids: CASSLAPGRDYEQYF.

The chain uses TRBV12-5 and TRBJ2-1; the match to TRBD2 covers 9 bases. The trim removed 4 bases at V and 5 bases at J, leaving 3 bases unmatched. This CDR3 is 14 amino acids long. Germline V gene sequence: CDR1 LGHNT, CDR2 FRNRAP. This CDR3 reads CASGWPSGNNEQFF. The CDR3 coding sequence is TGTGCTAGTGGTTGGCCTAGCGGGAACAATGAGCAGTTCTTC.

The chain carries TRBV5-1 and TRBJ1-1; TRBD1 agrees at 10 bases. Germline V gives CDR1 SGHRS, CDR2 YFSETQ. With 4 bases clipped from V and 1 base from J, the junction kept 7 bases outside the gene matches. The CDR3 length is 16 residues. The CDR3, as DNA: TGCGCCAGCAGCCCCGGGACAGGGGTAGAGAACACTGAAGCTTTCTTT. Translating it yields CASSPGTGVENTEAFF.

Note on this clone: The sample holds other DNA sequences that translate to the same CDR3. The V gene is TRBV30, the J gene TRBJ1-5; TRBD1 is a possible D gene (6 bases). This CDR3 region has 13 residues. In germline, CDR1 is GTSNPN, CDR2 SVGIG (reference sequence). Trimming took 0 bases from V and 5 from J, leaving 8 bases between them. CDR3 protein: CAWSVRGYQPQHF. DNA of the CDR3: TGTGCCTGGAGTGTAAGGGGGTATCAGCCCCAGCATTTT.

This clone has a handful of counts. V gene TRBV7-8 combines with J gene TRBJ1-6; 8 bases align to TRBD1. The junction had 9 bases not matched to a gene; V was cut back by 5 bases and J by 6 bases. CDR1 SGHVS and CDR2 FQNEAQ come from the germline V gene. The CDR3 loop spans 16 amino acids. CDR3 region: CASSATGAPGNSPLHF. CDR3 coding DNA: TGTGCCAGCAGCGCGACAGGGGCCCCGGGTAATTCACCCCTCCACTTT.

The CDR3 loop is CASSGPSRVTVHSYNEQFF. The CDR3 DNA reads as TGCGCCAGCAGTGGTCCCTCTCGGGTTACCGTCCACTCCTACAATGAGCAGTTCTTC. The chain couples TRBV10-1 to TRBJ2-1; D unresolved. Looked up from germline, CDR1 is WNHNN and CDR2 is SYGVQD (reference sequence). Trimming removed 4 bases at V and 0 bases at J, with 22 bases between. This CDR3 is built from 19 residues.

This chain's CDR3 is CASSSTGTYSYEQYF. The CDR3 DNA sequence: TGTGCCAGCAGTTCTACCGGGACATACTCCTACGAGCAGTACTTC. The chain has TRBV27 and TRBJ2-7, with D perhaps TRBD1 (6 bases). The ends were cut back, 4 bases at V and 0 bases at J, with 13 bases in the middle. The CDR3 runs to 15 residues. Germline values: CDR1 MNHEY, CDR2 SMNVEV (reference sequence).

With regard to this clone: This specimen includes other DNA sequences encoding the same CDR3. The rearrangement joins TRBV28 to TRBJ2-3; D possibly corresponds to TRBD1 (6 bases). Germline CDR1 MDHEN, CDR2 SYDVKM. V was cut by 5 bases and J by 0 bases, with 12 bases left in between. The CDR3 covers 15 residues. The CDR3 DNA reads TGTGCCAGCAGTCTGACAGGCTCTAGCACAGATACGCAGTATTTT. It encodes CASSLTGSSTDTQYF.

The J gene is TRBJ1-2, the V gene TRBV30; D is possibly TRBD1 (5 bases). V lost 0 bases, J lost 4 bases, and 18 bases lay in between. Germline V gene sequence: CDR1 GTSNPN, CDR2 SVGIG (reference sequence). The CDR3 has 16 amino acids. The CDR3 reads CAWSVRGGGSIYGYTF. The CDR3 DNA is TGTGCCTGGAGTGTACGCGGGGGGGGTTCAATCTATGGCTACACCTTC.

J is TRBJ1-1 and V is TRBV6-5; D is possibly TRBD1 (5 bases). V was clipped by 5 bases and J by 0 bases, with 10 bases between them. Looked up from germline, CDR1 is MNHEY and CDR2 is SVGAGI. This CDR3 spans 14 amino acids. CDR3 sequence reads: CASSPGILNTEAFF. In nucleotides, the CDR3 is TGTGCCAGCAGTCCAGGGATCTTGAACACTGAAGCTTTCTTT.

The sample holds a few counts of this clone. At one end the junction does not follow the germline gene, possibly because of a read error. The chain is built from TRBV6-1 and TRBJ2-1, with D perhaps matching TRBD2 (6 bases). Germline lookup yields CDR1 MNHNS and CDR2 SASEGT. This CDR3 spans 15 amino acids. CDR3: CASSEAEGSYNEQFF. The CDR3 coding sequence is TGTGCCAGCAGCGAAGCGGAGGGATCCTACAATGAGCAGTTCTTC.

This clone was recorded once. The chain uses TRBV30 and TRBJ2-6; a possible D gene is TRBD1 (6 bases). The V and J ends lost 0 bases and 1 base respectively, with 7 bases between them. CDR1 and CDR2 (germline): GTSNPN, SVGIG (reference sequence). CDR3 size: 15 residues. The CDR3, as DNA: TGTGCCTGGAGTGTAGGGGGATCTGGGGCCAACGTCCTGACTTTC. It specifies CAWSVGGSGANVLTF. Based on the CDR3 plus reference TRBV30 and TRBJ2-6, the full variable domain is SQTIHQWPATLVQPVGSPLSLECTVEGTSNPNLYWYRQAAGRGLQLLFYSVGIGQISSEVPQNLSASRPQDRQFILSSKKLLLSDSGFYLCAWSVGGSGANVLTFGAGSRLTVL.

V gene TRBV5-6 combines with J gene TRBJ1-1; weak D call: TRBD1 (5 bases). CDR3 length: 14 amino acids. The germline V gene encodes CDR1 SGHDT and CDR2 YYEEEE. V lost 4 bases to trimming and J lost 6 bases, with 16 bases between them. The CDR3 loop is CASSQTGDVAEAFF. The CDR3 DNA sequence: TGTGCCAGCAGCCAGACGGGGGATGTGGCTGAAGCTTTCTTT.

This chain uses TRBV2 with TRBJ1-1; tentatively, D is TRBD1 (5 bases). The ends were cut back, 7 bases at V and 0 bases at J, with 15 bases in the middle. Looked up from germline, CDR1 is SNHLY and CDR2 is FYNNEI. The CDR3 sequence is 15 residues long. The CDR3, as DNA: TGTGCCAGCATACGTCGGGGGATGGTGAACACTGAAGCTTTCTTT. Encoded protein: CASIRRGMVNTEAFF.

V gene TRBV20-1 combines with J gene TRBJ2-7, with 7 nucleotides matching TRBD2. V shed 6 bases, J shed 6 bases, and the junction held 5 bases outside the gene matches. Germline V gene sequence: CDR1 DFQATT, CDR2 SNEGSKA (reference sequence). The CDR3 runs 11 residues. This chain's CDR3 is CSAVGGSEQYF. The CDR3 nucleotides are TGCAGTGCCGTCGGGGGGAGCGAGCAGTACTTC.